This is a list of T cell receptor beta chains from one sample in a study of T cells expressing NK-cell markers. TCRdb reprocessed the 5' RACE reads and stores each CDR3 protein as one record, lacking DNA. This sample's clone table lists about 170,000 distinct CDR3 sequences. The sample taken for sequencing was blood T cells: a sorted CD56 or NKG2C T cell subset, CD4+ or CD8+ T cells, or bulk PBMC T cells (not recorded which). These receptor sequences come from a man aged 18 to 69 in good health. The CDR3 runs from the conserved cysteine through the conserved F or W. Expanded clones are given a class, and other clones once, few, many or no size at all.

J | size | V | CDR3
TRBJ2-2 | NA | TRBV27 | CASTLGLNTGELFF
TRBJ2-3 | NA | TRBV15 | CATSGGQSTDTQYF
TRBJ1-1 | NA | TRBV6-1 | CASTQDGTGPETEAFF
TRBJ2-1 | NA | TRBV7-9 | CASSQRDRPSYNEQFF
TRBJ2-7 | NA | TRBV6-4 | CASREWGDSSSYEQYF
TRBJ2-7 | NA | TRBV19 | CASSASGTSYYEQYF
TRBJ1-2 | NA | TRBV7-8 | CASSLDAGFGYTF
TRBJ1-1 | NA | TRBV18 | CASSPGAPGAHTEAFF
TRBJ2-3 | NA | TRBV7-9 | CASSLVEGQGSGDTQYF
TRBJ2-6 | NA | TRBV15 | CATSRNWNLLSGANVLTF
TRBJ2-2 | NA | TRBV5-1 | CASSLAGTGYGELFF
TRBJ1-1 | NA | TRBV5-6 | CASSFQTEAFF
TRBJ1-5 | NA | TRBV12-3/TRBV12-4 | CASTLWGIRGGQPQHF
TRBJ1-5 | NA | TRBV2 | CASSVGGRSNQPQHF
TRBJ2-7 | NA | TRBV19 | CASSKGTGSYEQYF
TRBJ1-1 | NA | TRBV7-3 | CASSSSPGDTEAFF
TRBJ2-5 | NA | TRBV3-1 | CASSQDVLAGGQETQYF
TRBJ1-4 | NA | TRBV12-2 | CASRLNRQPVDDEKLFF
TRBJ2-7 | NA | TRBV12-5 | CASGSGPAEQYF
TRBJ2-7 | NA | TRBV13 | CASSPQGTSGGAYEQYF
TRBJ2-3 | NA | TRBV6-5 | CASSSRPRLAADTQYF
TRBJ1-3 | NA | TRBV7-8 | CASSGGVNTIYF
TRBJ1-3 | NA | TRBV4-1 | CASSLGTGSNTIYF
TRBJ2-2 | NA | TRBV7-6 | CASSLTGGPGELFF
TRBJ2-1 | NA | TRBV19 | CASLGRAYNEQFF
TRBJ1-2 | NA | TRBV12-3/TRBV12-4 | CASSLGGLKGYTF
TRBJ2-5 | NA | TRBV5-1 | CASSSYSYQETQYF
TRBJ2-1 | NA | TRBV20-1 | CSAPRLPNTEQFF
TRBJ1-2 | NA | TRBV10-3 | CAISVDREDGYTF
TRBJ2-5 | NA | TRBV20-1 | CSARVEFSPHSLQETQYF
TRBJ2-1 | NA | TRBV13 | CASSLGLGVRGGANEQFF
TRBJ1-1 | NA | TRBV2 | CASSDGGGYTEAFF
TRBJ1-1 | NA | TRBV6-5 | CASSYSLSLRAEAFF
TRBJ2-5 | medium-sized | TRBV9 | CASSVDQGWETQYF
TRBJ1-2 | NA | TRBV12-3/TRBV12-4 | CASSADGRYTF
TRBJ1-1 | NA | TRBV9 | CASSPFGAGNTEAFF
TRBJ1-1 | NA | TRBV30 | CAWDRVTTEAFF
TRBJ1-3 | NA | TRBV7-9 | CASSLAGYGRAGNTIYF
TRBJ2-3 | NA | TRBV5-1 | CASSLRSAYTDTQYF
TRBJ2-7 | NA | TRBV5-6 | CASRSITGVTYEQYF
TRBJ2-3 | NA | TRBV12-3/TRBV12-4 | CASQPQRGNTDTQYF
TRBJ2-3 | NA | TRBV6-5 | CASSYSVAGPSTDTQYF
TRBJ1-1 | NA | TRBV20-1 | CSARGGKGEAFF
TRBJ1-1 | NA | TRBV27 | CASSFGSDTEAFF
TRBJ2-5 | NA | TRBV3-1 | CASSQAKRTAAKETQYF
TRBJ2-7 | NA | TRBV6-1 | CASSEWDRGPYEQYF
TRBJ1-2 | NA | TRBV7-9 | CASSLAMNWGYTF
TRBJ1-2 | NA | TRBV9 | CASSVDSPTRGYTF
TRBJ2-3 | NA | TRBV20-1 | CSAGQADTQYF
TRBJ1-3 | NA | TRBV12-3/TRBV12-4 | CASSWDSFSGNTIYF
TRBJ2-3 | NA | TRBV5-5 | CASSLFPGAGDTQYF